A selection of T cell receptor beta chains follows, all from one sample in a study of Graves' ophthalmopathy and Graves' hyperthyroidism. One entry per CDR3 protein results from TCRdb running MiXCR on the multiplex PCR reads. In the table there are around 600,000 distinct CDR3 sequences, approximately 39% of which are singletons. The sample comprised peripheral blood. The origin of the receptors is an adult man with Graves' ophthalmopathy. CDR3s include the opening cysteine and the closing phenylalanine or tryptophan. The order of the fields is J gene, V gene, clone size, D gene, CDR3 protein, CDR3 DNA. The D gene is left open where the match is weak. Size values are once, few and many counts, or a class for expanded clones, and some rows have none.

J gene: TRBJ1-6
V gene: TRBV25-1
clone size: -
D gene: TRBD1
CDR3 protein: CASSAWTGLAPLHF
CDR3 DNA: TGTGCCAGCAGTGCTTGGACAGGGCTAGCACCCCTCCACTTT

J gene: TRBJ2-7
V gene: TRBV7-9
clone size: -
D gene: TRBD1
CDR3 protein: CASRSRDRGAEQYF
CDR3 DNA: TGTGCCAGCAGATCCCGGGACAGGGGAGCCGAGCAGTACTTC

J gene: TRBJ1-5
V gene: TRBV19
clone size: -
D gene: -
CDR3 protein: CASSSRGRGETQHF
CDR3 DNA: TGTGCCAGTAGTAGTCGCGGGAGGGGGGAGACCCAGCATTTT

J gene: TRBJ1-2
V gene: TRBV29-1
clone size: many
D gene: -
CDR3 protein: CSVVPGAAYGYTF
CDR3 DNA: TGCAGCGTTGTGCCAGGGGCAGCCTATGGCTACACCTTC

J gene: TRBJ2-2
V gene: TRBV7-3
clone size: many
D gene: -
CDR3 protein: CASRRDSKTGELFF
CDR3 DNA: TGTGCCAGCAGGCGGGACAGTAAAACCGGGGAGCTGTTTTTT

J gene: TRBJ2-7
V gene: TRBV7-9
clone size: few
D gene: TRBD2
CDR3 protein: CASSQRTSGGWEQYF
CDR3 DNA: TGTGCCAGCAGCCAACGGACTAGCGGGGGGTGGGAGCAGTACTTC

J gene: TRBJ2-5
V gene: TRBV7-2
clone size: -
D gene: TRBD2
CDR3 protein: CATTLGGETQYF
CDR3 DNA: TGTGCCACCACTTTGGGGGGGGAGACCCAGTACTTC

J gene: TRBJ2-7
V gene: TRBV19
clone size: many
D gene: -
CDR3 protein: CASSPQGGYRPSYEQYF
CDR3 DNA: TGTGCCAGTAGTCCTCAAGGGGGTTACAGGCCGTCCTACGAGCAGTACTTC

J gene: TRBJ1-3
V gene: TRBV2
clone size: many
D gene: -
CDR3 protein: CASSELSYSGNTIYF
CDR3 DNA: TGTGCCAGCAGTGAGTTATCCTACTCTGGAAACACCATATATTTT

J gene: TRBJ1-5
V gene: TRBV19
clone size: -
D gene: -
CDR3 protein: CAWSSNTNQPQHF
CDR3 DNA: TGTGCCTGGAGTTCCAACACCAATCAGCCCCAGCATTTT

J gene: TRBJ1-2
V gene: TRBV4-1
clone size: -
D gene: -
CDR3 protein: CASSQADGYGFTF
CDR3 DNA: TGCGCCAGCAGCCAAGCTGATGGCTATGGCTTCACCTTC

J gene: TRBJ2-7
V gene: TRBV7-9
clone size: -
D gene: TRBD2
CDR3 protein: CASSLAGTSGNYEQYF
CDR3 DNA: TGTGCCAGCAGCTTAGCTGGGACTAGCGGGAACTACGAGCAGTACTTC

J gene: TRBJ2-6
V gene: TRBV2
clone size: -
D gene: TRBD1
CDR3 protein: CASSEDRGTGANVLTF
CDR3 DNA: TGTGCCAGCAGTGAGGACAGGGGGACTGGGGCCAACGTCCTGACTTTC

J gene: TRBJ1-2
V gene: TRBV12-3/TRBV12-4
clone size: few
D gene: -
CDR3 protein: CASNPGDYGYTF
CDR3 DNA: TGTGCCAGCAACCCCGGGGACTATGGCTACACCTTC

J gene: TRBJ2-3
V gene: TRBV2
clone size: -
D gene: TRBD2
CDR3 protein: CASSAGTSGNTDTQYF
CDR3 DNA: TGTGCCAGCAGTGCAGGGACTAGCGGAAACACAGATACGCAGTATTTT

J gene: TRBJ2-5
V gene: TRBV18
clone size: -
D gene: TRBD1
CDR3 protein: CASSQNRGTETQYF
CDR3 DNA: TGTGCCAGCTCACAAAACAGGGGTACAGAGACCCAGTACTTC

J gene: TRBJ2-2
V gene: TRBV10-3
clone size: many
D gene: -
CDR3 protein: CAISDVPDTGELFF
CDR3 DNA: TGTGCCATCAGTGACGTGCCGGACACCGGGGAGCTGTTTTTT

J gene: TRBJ1-2
V gene: TRBV4-3
clone size: -
D gene: -
CDR3 protein: CASSYSLAGFGGYGYTF
CDR3 DNA: TGCGCCAGCAGCTACAGTCTAGCGGGGTTCGGTGGCTATGGCTACACCTTC

J gene: TRBJ2-2
V gene: TRBV9
clone size: many
D gene: TRBD1
CDR3 protein: CASSAGTGITGELFF
CDR3 DNA: TGTGCCAGCAGCGCCGGGACAGGGATCACCGGGGAGCTGTTTTTT

J gene: TRBJ1-4
V gene: TRBV7-6
clone size: many
D gene: -
CDR3 protein: CASRTGPNEKLFF
CDR3 DNA: TGTGCCAGCCGTACAGGGCCTAATGAAAAACTGTTTTTT

J gene: TRBJ1-2
V gene: TRBV10-3
clone size: few
D gene: TRBD1
CDR3 protein: CASSPGDRVFYGYTF
CDR3 DNA: TGTGCCAGCTCACCAGGGGACAGGGTTTTCTATGGCTACACCTTC

J gene: TRBJ2-7
V gene: TRBV10-3
clone size: many
D gene: -
CDR3 protein: CAISELRSSSYEQYF
CDR3 DNA: TGTGCCATCAGCGAGCTCCGTTCAAGCTCCTACGAGCAGTACTTC

J gene: TRBJ2-7
V gene: TRBV12-3/TRBV12-4
clone size: few
D gene: TRBD1
CDR3 protein: CASRGGTGGFEQYF
CDR3 DNA: TGTGCCAGCAGAGGCGGGACAGGGGGTTTTGAGCAGTACTTC

J gene: TRBJ2-5
V gene: TRBV7-6
clone size: many
D gene: TRBD2
CDR3 protein: CASSLVGGRAGETQYF
CDR3 DNA: TGTGCCAGCAGCTTAGTGGGCGGGAGGGCCGGAGAGACCCAGTACTTC

J gene: TRBJ1-6
V gene: TRBV6-1
clone size: many
D gene: -
CDR3 protein: CASSWGASSPLHF
CDR3 DNA: TGTGCCAGCAGTTGGGGGGCTTCGTCACCCCTCCACTTT

J gene: TRBJ1-6
V gene: TRBV5-6
clone size: many
D gene: -
CDR3 protein: CASSLGEGINSPLHF
CDR3 DNA: TGTGCCAGCAGCTTGGGAGAGGGAATTAATTCACCCCTCCACTTT

J gene: TRBJ2-5
V gene: TRBV7-9
clone size: many
D gene: TRBD2
CDR3 protein: CASSYTGLAGGTQYF
CDR3 DNA: TGTGCCAGCAGCTATACAGGACTAGCGGGGGGGACCCAGTACTTC

J gene: TRBJ1-6
V gene: TRBV7-9
clone size: many
D gene: -
CDR3 protein: CATRSSYNSPLHF
CDR3 DNA: TGTGCCACGAGGAGCTCCTATAATTCACCCCTCCACTTT